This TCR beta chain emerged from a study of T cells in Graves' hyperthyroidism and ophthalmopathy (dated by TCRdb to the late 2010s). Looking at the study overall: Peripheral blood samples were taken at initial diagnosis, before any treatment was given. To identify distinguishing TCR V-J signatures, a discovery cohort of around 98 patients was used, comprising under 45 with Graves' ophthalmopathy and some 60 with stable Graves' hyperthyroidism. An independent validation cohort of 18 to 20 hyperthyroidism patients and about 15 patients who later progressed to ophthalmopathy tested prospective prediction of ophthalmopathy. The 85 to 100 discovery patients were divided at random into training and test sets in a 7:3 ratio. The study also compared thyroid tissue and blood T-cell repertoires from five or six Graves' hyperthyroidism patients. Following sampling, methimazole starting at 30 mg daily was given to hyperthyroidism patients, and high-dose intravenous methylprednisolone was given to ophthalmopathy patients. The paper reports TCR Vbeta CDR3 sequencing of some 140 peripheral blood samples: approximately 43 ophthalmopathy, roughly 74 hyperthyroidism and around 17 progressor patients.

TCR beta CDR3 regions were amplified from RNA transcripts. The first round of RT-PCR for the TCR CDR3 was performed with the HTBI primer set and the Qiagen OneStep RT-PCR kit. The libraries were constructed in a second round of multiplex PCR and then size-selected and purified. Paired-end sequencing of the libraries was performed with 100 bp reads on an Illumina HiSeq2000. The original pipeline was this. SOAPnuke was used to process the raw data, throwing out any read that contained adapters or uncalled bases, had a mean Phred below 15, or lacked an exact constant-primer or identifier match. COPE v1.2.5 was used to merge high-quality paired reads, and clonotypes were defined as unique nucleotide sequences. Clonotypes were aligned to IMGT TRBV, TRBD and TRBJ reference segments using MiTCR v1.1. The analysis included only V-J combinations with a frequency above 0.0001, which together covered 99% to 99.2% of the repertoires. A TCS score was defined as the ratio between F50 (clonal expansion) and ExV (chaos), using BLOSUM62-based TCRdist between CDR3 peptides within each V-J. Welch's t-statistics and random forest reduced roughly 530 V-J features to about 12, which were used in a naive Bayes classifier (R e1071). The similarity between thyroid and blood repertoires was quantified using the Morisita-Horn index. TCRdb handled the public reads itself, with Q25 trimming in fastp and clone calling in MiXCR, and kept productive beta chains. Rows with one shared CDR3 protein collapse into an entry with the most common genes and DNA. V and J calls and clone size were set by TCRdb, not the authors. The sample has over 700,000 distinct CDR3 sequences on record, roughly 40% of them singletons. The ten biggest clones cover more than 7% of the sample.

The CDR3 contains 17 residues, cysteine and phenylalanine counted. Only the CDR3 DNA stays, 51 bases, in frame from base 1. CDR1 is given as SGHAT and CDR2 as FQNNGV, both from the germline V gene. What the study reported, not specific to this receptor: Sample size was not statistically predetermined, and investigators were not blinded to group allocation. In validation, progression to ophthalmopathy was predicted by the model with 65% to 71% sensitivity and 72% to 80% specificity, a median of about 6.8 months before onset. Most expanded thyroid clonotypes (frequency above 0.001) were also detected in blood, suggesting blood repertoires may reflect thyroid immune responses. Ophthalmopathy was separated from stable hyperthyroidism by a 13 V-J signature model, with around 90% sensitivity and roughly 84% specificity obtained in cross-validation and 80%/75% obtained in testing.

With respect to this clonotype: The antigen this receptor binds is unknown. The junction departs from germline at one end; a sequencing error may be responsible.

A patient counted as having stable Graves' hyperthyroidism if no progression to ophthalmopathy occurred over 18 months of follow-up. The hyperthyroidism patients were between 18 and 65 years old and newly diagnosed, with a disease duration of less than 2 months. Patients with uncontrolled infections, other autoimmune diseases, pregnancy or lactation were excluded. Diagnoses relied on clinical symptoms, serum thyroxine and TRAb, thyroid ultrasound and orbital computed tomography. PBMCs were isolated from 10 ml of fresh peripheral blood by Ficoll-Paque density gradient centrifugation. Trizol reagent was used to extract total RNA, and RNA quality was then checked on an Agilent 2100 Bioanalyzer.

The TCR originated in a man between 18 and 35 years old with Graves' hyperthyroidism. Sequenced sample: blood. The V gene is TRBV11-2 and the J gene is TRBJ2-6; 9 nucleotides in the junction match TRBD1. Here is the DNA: TGCGCCAGCAGCAGGGACAGGGTGCACTCTGGGGCCAACGTCCTGACTTTC. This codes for CASSRDRVHSGANVLTF.